Shown below are 10 T cell receptor beta chains from a single sample sequenced in a study of T cell changes during pregnancy in multiple sclerosis. Sequencing was performed with immunoSEQ multiplex PCR; in TCRdb, only in-frame clones are kept and a portion is missing. The data contain under 50,000 clones, approximately 95% of them singletons. Sample: CD8+ T cells from peripheral blood mononuclear cells, taken in the first trimester of pregnancy. The receptors were gathered from a female donor with multiple sclerosis, enrolled in a pregnancy study.

The CDR3 nucleotides read TGTGCCAGCAGCCCCGTAGGCGGTACAGGAGACGAGCAGTACTTC. It specifies CASSPVGGTGDEQYF. The V call is TRBV7-6, the J call TRBJ2-7; TRBD1 is a possible D gene (5 bases). Germline lookup yields CDR1 SGHVS and CDR2 FNYEAQ. Trimming removed 5 bases from V and 5 bases from J, with 19 bases in between. The CDR3 totals 15 residues.

The chain has TRBV7-2 and TRBJ1-1; 9 nucleotides line up with TRBD1. The length of the CDR3 is 14 residues. Germline-derived CDR1 and CDR2 are SGHTA and FQGNSA. J gave up 8 bases and V 4 bases, and 8 bases lay outside the gene matches. The CDR3 is CASSSQGAGEEAFF. The CDR3 region has the DNA TGTGCCAGCAGCTCACAGGGGGCCGGGGAGGAAGCTTTCTTT.

The chain combines TRBV27 with TRBJ1-1; D may be TRBD1 (6 bases). Germline V gene data show CDR1 as MNHEY and CDR2 as SMNVEV (reference sequence). V shed 10 bases and J shed 10 bases, with 13 bases lying between them. This CDR3 contains 10 residues. The CDR3 region is CATIQGAAFF. CDR3 nucleotides: TGTGCCACCATACAGGGCGCAGCTTTCTTT.

The chain is built from TRBV5-4 and TRBJ2-7; 16 bases are a match to TRBD2. With V trimmed by 3 bases and J by 3 bases, 6 bases remained unmatched. The CDR3 totals 17 residues. Germline-derived CDR1 and CDR2 are SGHNT and YYREEE (reference sequence). CDR3: CASSSGTSGRAVYEQYF. As DNA, the CDR3 is TGTGCCAGCAGCTCCGGGACTAGCGGGAGGGCGGTCTACGAGCAGTACTTC.

The chain carries TRBV11-3 and TRBJ2-7; possibly TRBD1 for D (5 bases). This CDR3 has 13 residues. Germline V CDR1 and CDR2: SGHNT, YENEEA. Trimming took off 5 bases at V and 7 bases at J, with 15 bases between the two ends. The CDR3 bases are TGTGCCAGCAGCCAGGGCTCTAGGGGAGAGCAGTACTTC. Translated, it gives CASSQGSRGEQYF.

This chain uses TRBV14 with TRBJ2-7; possible D gene TRBD1, 5 bases. Trimming shortened V by 1 base and J by 3 bases, and 16 bases separated the two germline ends. In germline, CDR1 is SGHDN, CDR2 FVKESK. The CDR3 is 16 residues long. The CDR3 DNA is TGTGCCAGCAGCCAAGTTAGGGGTGGTTCCCACTACGAGCAGTACTTC. Amino acids: CASSQVRGGSHYEQYF. The full variable domain, completed using reference TRBV14 and TRBJ2-7, is EAGVTQFPSHSVIEKGQTVTLRCDPISGHDNLYWYRRVMGKEIKFLLHFVKESKQDESGMPNNRFLAERTGGTYSTLKVQPAELEDSGVYFCASSQVRGGSHYEQYFGPGTRLTVT.

The chain carries TRBV11-1 and TRBJ2-2; 7 bases agree with TRBD2. Per the germline V gene, CDR1 is SGHAT and CDR2 is FQDESV (reference sequence). The CDR3 totals 16 residues. Unmatched junction bases numbered 10, after V lost 4 bases and J lost 5 bases. This chain's CDR3 is CASSSDLGEGTGELFF. DNA for the CDR3: TGTGCCAGCAGCTCAGACCTGGGGGAGGGAACCGGGGAGCTGTTTTTT.

The CDR3 nucleotides read TGTGCCAGCAGCTTAGTTGCGGGAGGGAGCACAGATACGCAGTATTTT. Translation: CASSLVAGGSTDTQYF. The chain uses TRBV7-6 and TRBJ2-3; 9 bases are shared with TRBD2. V lost 1 base, J lost 0 bases, and 2 bases stayed unmatched. CDR1 SGHVS and CDR2 FNYEAQ come from the germline V gene. This CDR3 region has 16 residues.

V gene TRBV27 combines with J gene TRBJ2-7; 10 bases are a match to TRBD1. The CDR3 runs to 14 residues. The V gene end was trimmed by 3 bases and the J gene end by 7 bases; junction bases not matched to a gene: 6. CDR1 and CDR2 from the germline V gene are MNHEY and SMNVEV (reference sequence). As DNA, the CDR3 is TGTGCCAGCAGTTTGGGACAGGGGTTGAGGGAGCAGTACTTC. It encodes CASSLGQGLREQYF.

This chain connects TRBV9 to TRBJ1-2; D ambiguous. Germline CDR1 is SGDLS and CDR2 is YYNGEE. V lost 3 bases to trimming and J lost 1 base, with 13 bases between them. The CDR3 is made up of 15 amino acids. This chain's CDR3 is CASSGPFGVNYGYTF. The CDR3 nucleotides read TGTGCCAGCAGCGGTCCGTTCGGGGTTAACTATGGCTACACCTTC.